A single sample gave rise to the 9 T cell receptor beta chains below, sequenced in a study of cytomegalovirus exposure and HLA in healthy donors. 60 Vbeta and 13 Jbeta primers were used in PCR. Method: immunoSEQ multiplex PCR; TCRdb's copy keeps in-frame clones and lacks some. The table lists 150,000 to 250,000 clones, 80% to 85% of them singletons, with 6.5% in the top ten. Sequenced: PBMCs. Receptors were obtained from a woman aged 45-65 years in good health and CMV-seropositive.

This rearrangement joins TRBV5-1 to TRBJ1-4; D might be TRBD1 (5 bases). V was shortened by 0 bases and J by 8 bases, with 17 bases between the two germline ends. Germline loops: CDR1 SGHRS, CDR2 YFSETQ. This CDR3 spans 16 amino acids. Here the CDR3 reads CASSLGGREEEEKLFF. DNA of the CDR3: TGCGCCAGCAGCTTGGGGGGGAGGGAGGAAGAAGAAAAACTGTTTTTT.

The genes are TRBV4-2 and TRBJ2-5, with 11 bases aligning to TRBD2. Germline V gene data show CDR1 as LGHNA and CDR2 as YNFKEQ. With V trimmed by 5 bases and J by 3 bases, 2 bases remained unmatched. This CDR3 comprises 14 residues. Here the CDR3 reads CASSSTSGKETQYF. CDR3 in DNA: TGTGCCAGCAGCTCGACTAGCGGGAAAGAGACCCAGTACTTC.

Only a few counts were recorded for this clone. This chain connects TRBV9 to TRBJ2-7; 7 positions agree with TRBD1. The CDR3 consists of 12 residues. Losses at the gene ends were 4 bases for V and 6 bases for J; bases not matched to a gene: 4. In germline, CDR1 is SGDLS, CDR2 YYNGEE. Written as DNA, the CDR3 is TGTGCCAGCAGCCCACAGGGGATCGAGCAGTACTTC. This sequence encodes CASSPQGIEQYF.

V is TRBV28 and J is TRBJ1-1; a possible D gene is TRBD1 (6 bases). In germline, CDR1 is MDHEN, CDR2 SYDVKM. V shed 5 bases and J shed 4 bases, with 14 bases lying between them. The CDR3 covers 14 residues. CDR3 nucleotide sequence: TGTGCCAGCAGTATCCAGGGAGGGGGCACTGAAGCTTTCTTT. Translated: CASSIQGGGTEAFF.

The chain carries TRBV5-6 and TRBJ1-2; maybe TRBD1 (5 bases). This CDR3 region has 16 residues. From germline, CDR1 is SGHDT and CDR2 YYEEEE. The ends were cut back, 1 base at V and 7 bases at J, with 20 bases in the middle. The CDR3: CASSLRAWGPLAGYTF. The CDR3 DNA is TGTGCCAGCAGCTTGCGGGCATGGGGCCCACTGGCTGGCTACACCTTC.

This rearrangement joins TRBV4-1 to TRBJ2-7, with 8 bases that match TRBD1. From germline, CDR1 is MGHRA and CDR2 YSYEKL. CDR3 length: 17 amino acids. V lost 0 bases and J lost 4; bases outside the gene matches: 11. In nucleotides, the CDR3 is TGCGCCAGCAGCCAAGATAGGACAGGGACATTGAGGTACGAGCAGTACTTC. It specifies CASSQDRTGTLRYEQYF.

There are a few counts of this clone. This chain joins TRBV5-4 and TRBJ1-3; tentative D call: TRBD1 (5 bases). The CDR3 runs to 15 residues. CDR1 is SGHNT, CDR2 YYREEE, per germline (reference sequence). The V gene lost 0 bases and the J gene lost 4 bases, with 11 bases spanning the gap. The CDR3 bases are TGTGCCAGCAGCTTGGGAAGGGGTTCGGGAAACACCATATATTTT. This sequence encodes CASSLGRGSGNTIYF.

The V call is TRBV5-1, the J call TRBJ2-7; possibly TRBD1 for D (5 bases). V lost 4 bases to trimming and J lost 2 bases, with 16 bases between them. The CDR3 consists of 15 residues. Per germline, CDR1 SGHRS and CDR2 YFSETQ. The DNA for the CDR3 is TGCGCCAGCAGCGAGTGGGGCAGGTCCACCTACGAGCAGTACTTC. This sequence encodes CASSEWGRSTYEQYF.

The CDR3, as DNA: TGTGCCGGCCAGGGAGGAGTCTGGGATACGCAGTATTTT. Its translation is CAGQGGVWDTQYF. The chain couples TRBV2 to TRBJ2-3, with D possibly matching TRBD2 (6 bases). This CDR3 is built from 13 residues. Trimming stripped 11 bases from V and 6 bases from J, with 18 bases between. Germline V gene lookup returns CDR1 SNHLY and CDR2 FYNNEI.